This passage covers 9 T cell receptor beta chains from one sample sequenced in a study of blood T cell repertoires in COVID-19. Data came from immunoSEQ multiplex PCR; TCRdb stores just in-frame clones and leaves some out. Found here are under 350,000 clones, roughly 85% of them singletons; the top ten hold roughly a tenth. The sample consisted of peripheral blood. The receptors shown here come from a woman aged 45-65 years who had recovered from COVID-19.

This clone was recorded only once. The chain has TRBV28 and TRBJ1-2, with TRBD1 matching 10 bases. CDR3 size: 16 residues. V dropped 6 bases and J dropped 8; count of bases not matched to a gene: 15. Germline assignment: CDR1 MDHEN and CDR2 SYDVKM. CDR3 in DNA: TGTGCCAGCAGATTGTTTGGGACAGGGGATGAGTGGGGCTACACCTTC. As protein: CASRLFGTGDEWGYTF.

CDR3 amino acids: CASSSGQSGGVYGYTF. The CDR3 DNA reads as TGTGCCAGCAGCTCCGGACAGTCCGGGGGGGTTTATGGCTACACCTTC. The J gene is TRBJ1-2, the V gene TRBV7-2; a possible D gene is TRBD1 (6 bases). Germline CDR1 is SGHTA and CDR2 is FQGNSA. CDR3 length equals 16 residues. V was clipped by 4 bases and J by 5 bases, with 20 bases between them.

The V gene is TRBV24-1, the J gene TRBJ1-5; D not certain. Germline lookup yields CDR1 KGHDR and CDR2 SFDVKD. The CDR3 is made up of 14 amino acids. Trimming removed 3 bases from V and 11 bases from J, with 16 bases in between. DNA for the CDR3: TGTGCCACCAGTGATGCAGGCCCCGGAGGAGCCCAGCATTTT. Translating it yields CATSDAGPGGAQHF.

This sequence joins TRBV7-2 and TRBJ2-7; TRBD2 matches 10 bases. Losses at the gene ends were 5 bases for V and 6 bases for J; bases not matched to a gene: 13. The CDR3 extends over 16 amino acids. Germline values: CDR1 SGHTA, CDR2 FQGNSA. CDR3 sequence: CASSPPGQRGGLEQYF. DNA for the CDR3: TGTGCCAGCAGCCCCCCCGGTCAGCGGGGGGGCCTCGAGCAGTACTTC.

In its sample, this clone was seen once. The chain recombines TRBV12-3 or TRBV12-4 with TRBJ1-5; D perhaps matches TRBD1 (5 bases). V was cut by 3 bases and J by 11 bases, with 11 bases left in between. The CDR3 extends over 12 amino acids. In DNA form, the CDR3 reads TGTGCCAGCAGTTTGGGACTTGGGTCCCAGCATTTT. Translating gives CASSLGLGSQHF.

The chain couples TRBV7-8 to TRBJ2-5; 9 nucleotides agree with TRBD1. The CDR3 spans 14 residues. Unmatched junction bases numbered 6, after V lost 6 bases and J lost 4 bases. Germline CDR1 SGHVS, CDR2 FQNEAQ. This CDR3 is CASSYGTGTETQYF. The DNA for the CDR3 is TGTGCCAGCAGTTATGGGACAGGGACAGAGACCCAGTACTTC. Looking up the rest from reference TRBV7-8 and TRBJ2-5 gives the full variable domain: GAGVSQSPRYKVAKRGQDVALRCDPISGHVSLFWYQQALGQGPEFLTYFQNEAQLDKSGLPSDRFFAERPEGSVSTLKIQRTQQEDSAVYLCASSYGTGTETQYFGPGTRLLVL.

The chain is built from TRBV28 and TRBJ2-2; 8 bases line up with TRBD2. The CDR3 is 16 residues long. Germline V gene data show CDR1 as MDHEN and CDR2 as SYDVKM. Trimming at V came to 3 bases and at J to 2 bases, leaving 5 bases not matched to a gene. CDR3 coding DNA: TGTGCCAGCAGTTTCTCAGCGGGAGCTAACACCGGGGAGCTGTTTTTT. This gives the protein CASSFSAGANTGELFF.

This clone was counted a few times. The chain carries TRBV6-5 and TRBJ2-1; 11 nucleotides line up with TRBD2. J lost 3 bases, V lost 6 bases, and 4 bases had no gene match. The CDR3 totals 15 residues. Germline V gives CDR1 MNHEY, CDR2 SVGAGI. The CDR3 DNA is TGTGCCAGCAGCGGGGGACTAGCGGACTACAATGAGCAGTTCTTC. Amino acid sequence: CASSGGLADYNEQFF.

J is TRBJ2-5 and V is TRBV6-6, with 8 nucleotides matching TRBD2. The V gene's germline CDR1 is MNHNY and CDR2 SVGAGI (reference sequence). The CDR3 sequence is 16 residues long. The J segment lost 2 bases and the V segment lost 2 bases, leaving 7 bases of the junction unmatched. In DNA form, the CDR3 reads TGTGCCAGCAGTTACGGACTAGCTTGGAAACAAGAGACCCAGTACTTC. Its translation: CASSYGLAWKQETQYF.